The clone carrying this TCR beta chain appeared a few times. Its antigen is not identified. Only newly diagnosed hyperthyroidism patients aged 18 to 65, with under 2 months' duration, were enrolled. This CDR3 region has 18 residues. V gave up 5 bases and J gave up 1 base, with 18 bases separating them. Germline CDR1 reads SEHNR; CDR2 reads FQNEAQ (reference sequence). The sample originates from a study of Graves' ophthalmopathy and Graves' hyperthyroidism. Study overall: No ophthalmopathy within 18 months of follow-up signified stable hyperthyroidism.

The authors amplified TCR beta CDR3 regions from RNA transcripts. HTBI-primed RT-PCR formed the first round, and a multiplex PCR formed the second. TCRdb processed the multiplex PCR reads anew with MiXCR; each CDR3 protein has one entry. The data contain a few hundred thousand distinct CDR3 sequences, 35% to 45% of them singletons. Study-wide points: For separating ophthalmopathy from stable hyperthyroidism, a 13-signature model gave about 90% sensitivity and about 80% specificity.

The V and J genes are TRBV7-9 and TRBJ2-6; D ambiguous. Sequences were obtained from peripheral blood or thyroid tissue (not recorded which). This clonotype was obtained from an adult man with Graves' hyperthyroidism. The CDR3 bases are TGTGCCAGCAGCACGACCAGGTTGTCTAGTTCTGGGGCCAACGTCCTGACTTTC. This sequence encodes CASSTTRLSSSGANVLTF.